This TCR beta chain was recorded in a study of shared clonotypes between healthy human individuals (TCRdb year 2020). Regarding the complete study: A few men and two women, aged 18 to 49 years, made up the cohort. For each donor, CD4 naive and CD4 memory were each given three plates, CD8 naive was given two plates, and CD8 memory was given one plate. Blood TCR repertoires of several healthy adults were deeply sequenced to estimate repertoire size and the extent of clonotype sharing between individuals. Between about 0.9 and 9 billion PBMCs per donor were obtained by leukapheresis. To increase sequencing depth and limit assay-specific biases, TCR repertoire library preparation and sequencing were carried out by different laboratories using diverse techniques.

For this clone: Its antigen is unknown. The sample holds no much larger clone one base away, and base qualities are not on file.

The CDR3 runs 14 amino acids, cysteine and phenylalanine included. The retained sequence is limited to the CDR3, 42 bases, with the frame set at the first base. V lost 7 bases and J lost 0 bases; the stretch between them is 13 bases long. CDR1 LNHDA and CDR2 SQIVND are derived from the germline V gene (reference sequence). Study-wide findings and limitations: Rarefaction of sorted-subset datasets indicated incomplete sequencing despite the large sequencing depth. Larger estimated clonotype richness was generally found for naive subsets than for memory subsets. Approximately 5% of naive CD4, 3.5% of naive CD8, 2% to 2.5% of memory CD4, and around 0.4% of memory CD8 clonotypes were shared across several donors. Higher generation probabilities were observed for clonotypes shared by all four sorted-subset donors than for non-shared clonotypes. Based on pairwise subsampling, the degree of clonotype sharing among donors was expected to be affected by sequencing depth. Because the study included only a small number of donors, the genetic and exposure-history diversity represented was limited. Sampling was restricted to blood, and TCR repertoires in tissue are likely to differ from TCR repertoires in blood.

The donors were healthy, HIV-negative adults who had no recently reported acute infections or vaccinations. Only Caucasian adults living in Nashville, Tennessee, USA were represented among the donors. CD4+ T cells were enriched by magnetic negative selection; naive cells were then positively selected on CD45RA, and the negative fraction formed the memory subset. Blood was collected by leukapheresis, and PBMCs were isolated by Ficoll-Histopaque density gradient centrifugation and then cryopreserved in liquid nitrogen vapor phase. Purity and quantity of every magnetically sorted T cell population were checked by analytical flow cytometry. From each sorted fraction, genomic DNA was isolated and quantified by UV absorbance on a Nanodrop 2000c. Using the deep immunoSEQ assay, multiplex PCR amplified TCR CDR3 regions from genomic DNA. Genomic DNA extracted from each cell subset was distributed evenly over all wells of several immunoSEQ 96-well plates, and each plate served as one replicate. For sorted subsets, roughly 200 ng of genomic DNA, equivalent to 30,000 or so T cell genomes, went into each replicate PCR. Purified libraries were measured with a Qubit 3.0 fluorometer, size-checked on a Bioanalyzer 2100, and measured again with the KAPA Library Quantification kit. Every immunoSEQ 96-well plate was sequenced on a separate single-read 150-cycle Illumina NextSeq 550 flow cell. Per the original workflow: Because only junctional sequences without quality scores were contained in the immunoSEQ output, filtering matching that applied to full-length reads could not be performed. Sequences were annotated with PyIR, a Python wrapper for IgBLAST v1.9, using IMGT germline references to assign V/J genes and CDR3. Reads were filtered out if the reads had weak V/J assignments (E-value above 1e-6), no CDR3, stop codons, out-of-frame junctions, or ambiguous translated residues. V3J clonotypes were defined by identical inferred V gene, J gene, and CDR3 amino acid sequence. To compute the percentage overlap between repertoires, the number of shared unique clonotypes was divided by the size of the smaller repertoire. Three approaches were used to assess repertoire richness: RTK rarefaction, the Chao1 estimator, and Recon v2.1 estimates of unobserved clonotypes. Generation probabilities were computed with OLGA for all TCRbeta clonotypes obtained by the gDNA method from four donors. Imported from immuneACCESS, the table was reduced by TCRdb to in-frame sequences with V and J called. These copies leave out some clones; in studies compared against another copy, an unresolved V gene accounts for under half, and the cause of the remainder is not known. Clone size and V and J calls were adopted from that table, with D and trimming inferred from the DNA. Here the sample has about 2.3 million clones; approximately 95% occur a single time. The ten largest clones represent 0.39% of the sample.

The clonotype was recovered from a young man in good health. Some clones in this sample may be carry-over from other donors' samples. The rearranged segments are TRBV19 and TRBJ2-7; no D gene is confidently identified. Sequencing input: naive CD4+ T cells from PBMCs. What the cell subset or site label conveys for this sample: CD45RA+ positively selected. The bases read TGTGCCAGTAAGAAGTACGAGGTCTCCTACGAGCAGTACTTC. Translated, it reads CASKKYEVSYEQYF.